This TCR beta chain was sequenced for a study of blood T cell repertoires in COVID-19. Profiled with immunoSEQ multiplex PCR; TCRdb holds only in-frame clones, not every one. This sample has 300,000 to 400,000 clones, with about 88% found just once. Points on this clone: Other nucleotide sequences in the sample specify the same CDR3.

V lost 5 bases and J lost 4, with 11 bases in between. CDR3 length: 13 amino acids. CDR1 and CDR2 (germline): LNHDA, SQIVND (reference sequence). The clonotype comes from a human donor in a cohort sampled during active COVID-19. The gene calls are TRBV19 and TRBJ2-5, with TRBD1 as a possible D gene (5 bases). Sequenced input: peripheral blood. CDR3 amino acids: CASSPQVLETQYF. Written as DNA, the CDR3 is TGTGCCAGTAGTCCACAGGTTTTAGAGACCCAGTACTTC.